Each of the 10 T cell receptor beta chains below was sequenced from the same sample in a study of radiation and T cells in renal cell carcinoma. TCRdb's table, derived via immunoSEQ multiplex PCR, lists solely in-frame clones and lacks some. The data show roughly 130,000 clones, about 81% seen once. Time point denoted: blood 2 weeks post-SBRT. The treatment denotes: 15 Gy SBRT to primary tumor, nephrectomy 4 weeks later. This specimen was blood, taken from a patient whose treatment included radiotherapy and nephrectomy. The receptors were gathered from a woman aged 60-70 years with renal cell carcinoma.

The gene calls are TRBV10-3 and TRBJ2-5; D gene unclear. CDR1 ENHRY and CDR2 SYGVKD come from the germline V gene. The CDR3 consists of 12 residues. V lost 0 bases and J 5 bases, leaving 4 bases between the germline ends. The CDR3 is CAISESVETQYF. CDR3 nucleotide sequence: TGTGCCATCAGTGAGTCAGTCGAGACCCAGTACTTC.

The chain employs TRBV7-9 and TRBJ2-7, with D possibly being TRBD2 (7 bases). CDR3 size: 16 residues. The V end was cut by 3 bases, the J end by 2 bases, with 17 bases between. Germline CDR1 is SEHNR and CDR2 is FQNEAQ (reference sequence). CDR3 DNA sequence: TGTGCCAGCAGCTTTGCAGGGGACTATCCCACCTACGAGCAGTACTTC. Protein: CASSFAGDYPTYEQYF.

The J gene is TRBJ2-1, the V gene TRBV10-1; 11 nucleotides agree with TRBD2. CDR3 length: 16 residues. The germline CDR1 and CDR2 sequences are WNHNN and SYGVQD (reference sequence). The J segment lost 0 bases and the V segment lost 3 bases, leaving 1 base of the junction unmatched. This chain's CDR3 is CASSELAGVSYNEQFF. The CDR3 nucleotides are TGCGCCAGCAGTGAACTAGCGGGGGTCTCCTACAATGAGCAGTTCTTC.

The DNA for the CDR3 is TGTGCCAGTAGTAGGACAAGTTATAGCAATCAGCCCCAGCATTTT. Its protein is CASSRTSYSNQPQHF. The chain uses TRBV19 and TRBJ1-5; possibly TRBD1 for D (5 bases). Germline V gene lookup returns CDR1 LNHDA and CDR2 SQIVND (reference sequence). There are 15 residues in the CDR3. V dropped 4 bases and J dropped 0 bases, with 10 bases sitting between them.

This clone was observed a few times. Other nucleotide sequences from this sample produce the same CDR3. The chain combines TRBV19 with TRBJ1-1; D gene uncertain. Trimming shortened V by 0 bases and J by 3 bases, and 5 bases separated the two germline ends. Germline CDR1 and CDR2: LNHDA and SQIVND (reference sequence). The CDR3 length is 13 residues. CDR3 coding DNA: TGTGCCAGTAGTATAGATCGCGACACTGAAGCTTTCTTT. Translated: CASSIDRDTEAFF.

The chain recombines TRBV7-9 with TRBJ2-7; D perhaps matches TRBD1 (5 bases). The CDR3 extends over 14 amino acids. Trimming cost V 1 base and J 3 bases, with 10 bases left between them. Germline V CDR1 and CDR2: SEHNR, FQNEAQ (reference sequence). CDR3 protein: CASSLDPGYYEQYF. CDR3 coding DNA: TGTGCCAGCAGCTTAGATCCAGGGTACTACGAGCAGTACTTC.

The chain combines TRBV15 with TRBJ1-5; TRBD1 matches 9 bases. CDR1 is LNHNV, CDR2 YYDKDF, per germline (reference sequence). After removal of 5 bases from V and 8 bases from J, the junction contained 16 bases not matched to a gene. CDR3 size: 17 residues. The CDR3 loop is CATSPWPGTGSGEPQHF. CDR3 nucleotides: TGTGCCACCAGCCCGTGGCCCGGGACAGGGTCCGGGGAGCCCCAGCATTTT. Full variable domain (missing parts from reference TRBV15 and TRBJ1-5): DAMVIQNPRYQVTQFGKPVTLSCSQTLNHNVMYWYQQKSSQAPKLLFHYYDKDFNNEADTPDNFQSRRPNTSFCFLDIRSPGLGDTAMYLCATSPWPGTGSGEPQHFGDGTRLSIL.

This chain joins TRBV6-1 and TRBJ2-7; no clear D. CDR1 is MNHNS and CDR2 is SASEGT in the germline V gene. The CDR3 covers 16 residues. Between the trimmed V and J ends, which lost 2 bases and 0 bases, there was a span of 14 bases. As DNA, the CDR3 is TGTGCCAGCAGTGAAAGTACCTTGCGGCCCTCCTACGAGCAGTACTTC. Amino acid sequence: CASSESTLRPSYEQYF.

This clone was seen more than once but under ten times. The J gene is TRBJ1-1, the V gene TRBV30; D is undetermined. The CDR3 contains 16 residues. From germline, CDR1 is GTSNPN and CDR2 SVGIG (reference sequence). Between the trimmed V and J ends, which lost 5 bases and 2 bases, there was a span of 21 bases. The CDR3 sequence: CAWRLSDRYLNTEAFF. The CDR3 DNA reads TGTGCCTGGCGACTATCCGATAGGTATCTAAACACTGAAGCTTTCTTT.

This clone was seen more than once but under ten times. V and J are TRBV7-2 and TRBJ1-1; TRBD1 is a possible D gene (5 bases). The CDR3 sequence is 15 residues long. CDR1 SGHTA and CDR2 FQGNSA come from the germline V gene. With 6 bases removed from V and 0 bases from J, the gap between germline ends came to 14 bases. The CDR3 here is CASRPSGTVNTEAFF. CDR3 in DNA: TGTGCCAGCAGACCCTCCGGGACGGTGAACACTGAAGCTTTCTTT. Supplemented by reference TRBV7-2 and TRBJ1-1, the full variable domain reads GAGVSQSPSNKVTEKGKDVELRCDPISGHTALYWYRQSLGQGLEFLIYFQGNSAPDKSGLPSDRFSAERTGGSVSTLTIQRTQQEDSAVYLCASRPSGTVNTEAFFGQGTRLTVV.